This T cell receptor (beta chain) came from a study of T-cell reconstitution after alpha-beta-depleted transplantation in children. The study, taken as a whole, reports: Where some patients showed high TCRbeta diversity at day 60, it came from recipient T cells and thymic progenitors that had survived. At around two months after transplant, the alpha-beta T cells were reportedly derived from several hundred expanded clones that came from non-depleted graft cells.

This clonotype was detected ten times or more. Antigen specificity is unknown. Unique molecular identifiers were used to barcode this TCRbeta library. TCRdb re-called the PCR reads through MiXCR, storing one row per CDR3 protein. The table includes 500,000 to 750,000 distinct CDR3 sequences, approximately 30% detected once. This CDR3 is 13 amino acids long. Trimming stripped 6 bases from V and 0 bases from J, with 7 bases between. The germline CDR1 and CDR2 sequences are WNHNN and SYGVQD (reference sequence). This sequence was found in a boy in the first two years of life with Wiskott-Aldrich syndrome, due to receive a stem cell transplant. Source: PBMCs, taken before TCRalphabeta/CD19-depleted stem cell transplant. This chain connects TRBV10-1 to TRBJ2-3, with D unclear. CDR3 sequence (DNA): TGCGCCAGCAGACGCGACAGCACAGATACGCAGTATTTT. Amino acid sequence: CASRRDSTDTQYF.